The T cell receptor (beta chain) described here comes from a study of a mutant IDH1 vaccine in newly diagnosed glioma. Overall study context: In weeks 1, 3, 5, 7, 11, 15, 19 and 23, patients were immunized, eight times in all. Investigators started vaccination 4-6 weeks after radiotherapy alone, or with temozolomide cycles. Patients under treatment included 62.5% males and about 38% females and had a mean age of approximately 40 years.

This CDR3 region has 15 residues. Germline assignment: CDR1 ENHRY and CDR2 SYGVKD. J lost 2 bases, V lost 8 bases, and 12 bases had no gene match. Regarding this clone: Antigen unknown.

The time point is: week 5, during vaccination. Every vaccination contained 300 ug of the mutant IDH1 20-mer peptide and was paired with topical imiquimod. Using immunoSEQ multiplex PCR, the repertoire was profiled, and TCRdb retains in-frame clones only, with some absent. The data contain 70,000 to 100,000 clones, over 75% of them singletons. The TCR originated in a woman between 45 and 60 years old with glioma. The rearrangement joins TRBV10-3 to TRBJ2-7, with 7 bases identical to TRBD2. Sequenced here: PBMCs, sampled from a glioma patient whose treatment included an IDH1 peptide vaccine. The CDR3 nucleotides read TGTGCCATCGGGCTGGGGAGCGGGATAGCCTACGAGCAGTACTTC. It translates to CAIGLGSGIAYEQYF.